This T cell receptor beta chain was captured by sequencing in a study of neurological immune-mediated disorders. This clonotype was counted at least ten times. Germline V gives CDR1 MNHEY, CDR2 SVGAGI. V lost 0 bases and J 5 bases, leaving 14 bases between the germline ends. This CDR3 contains 15 residues. TCRdb processed the 5' RACE reads anew with MiXCR; each CDR3 protein has one entry. The sample consists of some 24,000 distinct CDR3 sequences, roughly 6.3% of them appearing once. This clonotype was obtained from a woman between 40 and 50 years old in good health. The chain employs TRBV6-5 and TRBJ2-7, with D perhaps matching TRBD1 or TRBD2 (5 bases each). The sample taken for sequencing was PBMCs. CDR3 protein: CASSYSRAGSDEQYF. CDR3 DNA: TGTGCCAGCAGTTACTCGAGGGCAGGGAGCGACGAGCAGTACTTC.